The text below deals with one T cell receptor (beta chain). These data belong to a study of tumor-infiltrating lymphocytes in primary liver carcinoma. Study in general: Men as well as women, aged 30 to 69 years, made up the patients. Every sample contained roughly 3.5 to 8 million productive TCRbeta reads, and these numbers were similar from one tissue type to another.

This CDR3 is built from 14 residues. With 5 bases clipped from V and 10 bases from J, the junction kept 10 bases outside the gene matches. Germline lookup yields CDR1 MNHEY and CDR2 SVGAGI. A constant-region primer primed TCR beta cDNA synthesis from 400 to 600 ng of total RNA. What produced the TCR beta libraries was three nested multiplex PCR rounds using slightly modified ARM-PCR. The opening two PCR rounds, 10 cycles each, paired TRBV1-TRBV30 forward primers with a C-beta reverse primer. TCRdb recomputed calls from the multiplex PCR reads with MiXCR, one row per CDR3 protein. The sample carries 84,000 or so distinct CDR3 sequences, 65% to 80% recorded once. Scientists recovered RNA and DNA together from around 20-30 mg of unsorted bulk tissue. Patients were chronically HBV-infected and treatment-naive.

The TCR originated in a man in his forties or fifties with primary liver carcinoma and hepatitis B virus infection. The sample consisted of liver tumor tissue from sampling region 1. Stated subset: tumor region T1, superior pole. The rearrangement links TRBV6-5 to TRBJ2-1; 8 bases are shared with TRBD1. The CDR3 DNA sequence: TGTGCCAGCAGTCCTGGACAGGGCAGTCAGGAGCAGTTCTTC. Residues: CASSPGQGSQEQFF.